The next 17 T cell receptor beta chains were all read from a single sample in a study of T cells after posttransplantation cyclophosphamide. Profiled with immunoSEQ multiplex PCR; TCRdb holds only in-frame clones, not every one. The sample consists of 35,000 to 40,000 clones, roughly 73% of them appearing once. Cyclophosphamide on days +3 and +4 followed busulfan-fludarabine conditioning and a marrow graft. Source: CD4+ T cells sorted from blood, taken roughly 250 weeks after a stem cell transplant with posttransplant cyclophosphamide. These receptors originate from a female patient in her thirties or forties who received an allogeneic stem cell transplant from a related donor, was CMV-positive, and had no GVHD. T cells may partly derive from the graft donor.

In this sample, this clone turned up a few times. This chain joins TRBV15 and TRBJ2-5; 8 bases match TRBD1. Germline values: CDR1 LNHNV, CDR2 YYDKDF (reference sequence). J was trimmed by 5 bases and V by 1 base; bases with no gene match: 9. The CDR3 has 16 amino acids. The CDR3 nucleotides read TGTGCCACCAGCAGAGCCTCAGGACAGGGTGGTGAGACCCAGTACTTC. It yields the protein CATSRASGQGGETQYF.

This clone was counted a few times. This chain joins TRBV7-3 and TRBJ2-2, with 7 bases that match TRBD2. This CDR3 region has 13 residues. V lost 5 bases to trimming and J lost 8 bases; unmatched junction nucleotides: 5. Germline V gene lookup returns CDR1 SGHTA and CDR2 FQGTGA. The CDR3 DNA reads as TGTGCCAGCAGCGCCCGACTAGCTGGGGAGCTGTTTTTT. Its translation: CASSARLAGELFF.

Only a few counts were recorded for this clone. The chain couples TRBV28 to TRBJ1-2; possible D gene TRBD1, 6 bases. V dropped 6 bases and J dropped 4 bases, with 12 bases sitting between them. Germline assignment: CDR1 MDHEN and CDR2 SYDVKM. The CDR3 contains 13 residues. Written as DNA, the CDR3 is TGTGCCAGCAGACGGACAGAGCTCTATGGCTACACCTTC. Translation gives CASRRTELYGYTF.

Comment on this clone: This CDR3 is also generated by other DNA sequences in the sample. The chain carries TRBV27 and TRBJ2-4; D ambiguous. Trimming pared 3 bases from V and 2 bases from J, leaving 5 bases between. Germline CDR1 is MNHEY and CDR2 is SMNVEV (reference sequence). The CDR3 spans 13 residues. DNA of the CDR3: TGTGCCAGCAGTTTTTCAACCAAAAACATTCAGTACTTC. The encoded protein is CASSFSTKNIQYF.

The V and J genes are TRBV10-2 and TRBJ1-1; D might be TRBD1 (6 bases). The ends were cut back, 0 bases at V and 4 bases at J, with 15 bases in the middle. Germline CDR1 WSHSY, CDR2 SAAADI. The CDR3 covers 16 residues. The CDR3 DNA reads TGCGCCAGCAGTGAGTCGACAGGCCCCCGGACCACTGAAGCTTTCTTT. Translated: CASSESTGPRTTEAFF.

The chain carries TRBV6-5 and TRBJ2-3; 9 nucleotides line up with TRBD1. The CDR3 covers 16 residues. V gave up 0 bases and J gave up 3 bases; unmatched junction bases: 4. Germline-derived CDR1 and CDR2 are MNHEY and SVGAGI. This CDR3 is CASSYSMGQGTDTQYF. CDR3 DNA: TGTGCCAGCAGTTACTCGATGGGACAGGGTACAGATACGCAGTATTTT.

This sequence joins TRBV19 and TRBJ1-1; no firm D call. This CDR3 is 13 amino acids long. Germline lookup yields CDR1 LNHDA and CDR2 SQIVND (reference sequence). V lost 7 bases and J lost 5, with 14 bases in between. In DNA form, the CDR3 reads TGTGCCAGTAAGATGGGCATACTGACTGAAGCTTTCTTT. Encoded protein: CASKMGILTEAFF. Looking up the rest from reference TRBV19 and TRBJ1-1 gives the full variable domain: DGGITQSPKYLFRKEGQNVTLSCEQNLNHDAMYWYRQDPGQGLRLIYYSQIVNDFQKGDIAEGYSVSREKKESFPLTVTSAQKNPTAFYLCASKMGILTEAFFGQGTRLTVV.

The chain has TRBV4-2 and TRBJ1-1; D not resolved. Looked up from germline, CDR1 is LGHNA and CDR2 is YNFKEQ. This CDR3 is 15 amino acids long. V was shortened by 4 bases and J by 1 base, with 13 bases between the two germline ends. The CDR3: CASSRATSQNTEAFF. The DNA of the CDR3 is TGTGCCAGCAGCCGAGCAACCTCTCAGAACACTGAAGCTTTCTTT.

This chain joins TRBV10-3 and TRBJ1-1; a possible D gene is TRBD1 (6 bases). This CDR3 region has 16 residues. Trimming stripped 3 bases from V and 4 bases from J, with 18 bases between. Germline CDR1 ENHRY, CDR2 SYGVKD. Written as DNA, the CDR3 is TGTGCCATCAGTGACTCAGGGGCTTTGGGGGTCACTGAAGCTTTCTTT. Protein: CAISDSGALGVTEAFF.

The chain links TRBV29-1 to TRBJ2-3; 12 nucleotides line up with TRBD2. V gave up 6 bases and J gave up 6 bases; unmatched junction bases: 10. This CDR3 region has 15 residues. CDR1 and CDR2 (germline): SQVTM, ANQGSEA. The CDR3 DNA is TGCAGCGTCAGGGCTAGCGGGGGGGCAAGGGATACGCAGTATTTT. Translated, it gives CSVRASGGARDTQYF.

CDR3 residues: CASSWANEQYF. For the CDR3, the DNA is TGTGCCAGCAGCTGGGCAAACGAGCAGTACTTC. The J gene is TRBJ2-7, the V gene TRBV5-5; D gene uncertain. V lost 3 bases, J lost 5 bases, and 6 bases lay in between. Germline V lookup: CDR1 SGHKS, CDR2 YYEKEE (reference sequence). CDR3 length equals 11 residues. The full variable domain, its missing parts supplied by reference TRBV5-5 and TRBJ2-7, is DAGVTQSPTHLIKTRGQQVTLRCSPISGHKSVSWYQQVLGQGPQFIFQYYEKEERGRGNFPDRFSARQFPNYSSELNVNALLLGDSALYLCASSWANEQYFGPGTRLTVT.

DNA of the CDR3: TGTGCCAGCAGCTTCAGGGGGCAGCCTAGCACAGATACGCAGTATTTT. This sequence encodes CASSFRGQPSTDTQYF. The chain carries TRBV7-2 and TRBJ2-3, with 8 nucleotides matching TRBD1. The germline V gene has CDR1 SGHTA and CDR2 FQGNSA. The CDR3 consists of 16 residues. The ends lost 3 bases at V and 0 bases at J; junction bases unmatched: 5.

The chain carries TRBV5-1 and TRBJ2-1; 8 nucleotides align to TRBD1. Germline values: CDR1 SGHRS, CDR2 YFSETQ. The V gene end was trimmed by 2 bases and the J gene end by 9 bases; junction bases not matched to a gene: 13. The CDR3 contains 16 residues. CDR3: CASSFSQGAQAGEQFF. The CDR3 coding sequence is TGCGCCAGCAGCTTCTCCCAGGGGGCGCAAGCTGGTGAGCAGTTCTTC.

The chain carries TRBV4-3 and TRBJ2-7; TRBD1 matches 7 bases. Losses at the gene ends were 1 base for V and 12 bases for J; bases not matched to a gene: 12. The CDR3 is 14 residues long. Germline CDR1 LGHNA, CDR2 YSLEER. DNA of the CDR3: TGCGCCAGCAGCCAAGGAAATTACGGGACAGCGACGTACTTC. Amino acid sequence: CASSQGNYGTATYF.

The chain links TRBV5-4 to TRBJ1-4, with 8 bases lining up with TRBD1. The CDR3 contains 16 residues. V lost 4 bases and J lost 2; bases outside the gene matches: 7. Germline assignment: CDR1 SGHNT and CDR2 YYREEE (reference sequence). Written as DNA, the CDR3 is TGTGCCAGCAGCCCAGGACAGGGACCCACTAATGAAAAACTGTTTTTT. Amino acid sequence: CASSPGQGPTNEKLFF.

This chain uses TRBV6-1 with TRBJ2-4; tentative D call: TRBD1 (5 bases). Looked up from germline, CDR1 is MNHNS and CDR2 is SASEGT. The CDR3 loop spans 18 amino acids. With 2 bases removed from V and 0 bases from J, the gap between germline ends came to 17 bases. CDR3 sequence reads: CASSESLGQGLAKNIQYF. As DNA, the CDR3 is TGTGCCAGCAGTGAAAGTTTAGGGCAGGGCCTAGCCAAAAACATTCAGTACTTC.

This rearrangement joins TRBV5-6 to TRBJ2-7, with D perhaps TRBD1 (5 bases). There are 13 residues in the CDR3. Trimming pared 2 bases from V and 2 bases from J, leaving 8 bases between. CDR1 SGHDT and CDR2 YYEEEE come from the germline V gene. The CDR3 is CASSFQQAYEQYF. The CDR3 coding sequence is TGTGCCAGCAGCTTCCAACAGGCCTACGAGCAGTACTTC.